This T cell receptor (beta chain) was sequenced during a study of blood T cell repertoires in COVID-19. About the study: Researchers got acute and convalescent COVID-19 samples from the United States, Italy and Spain. Sample material is recorded as cDNA or gDNA derived from T cells, B-cell-depleted T cells, or PBMCs.

V lost 7 bases to trimming and J lost 7 bases; unmatched junction nucleotides: 7. The CDR3 consists of 15 residues. Germline values: CDR1 SGHRS, CDR2 YFSETQ. Authors' analysis steps: Scientists estimated how many nucleated cells there were by amplifying reference gene primers. Clones were sequenced by immunoSEQ multiplex PCR, and TCRdb holds only the in-frame ones, with some missing. V and J calls and clone size are those listed in that table; D and trimming were worked out from the DNA. The repertoire holds under 250,000 clones, with 70% to 90% as singletons. The chain links TRBV5-1 to TRBJ2-1; 14 nucleotides align to TRBD2. Input material: peripheral blood. The sequence was obtained from a woman aged 70-85 years with active or convalescent COVID-19. CDR3 DNA: TGCGCCAGCGATAGGGGGACTAGCGGGAGTAATGAGCAGTTCTTC. Translated: CASDRGTSGSNEQFF.